Listed below are T cell receptor beta chains from one sample, sequenced in a study of Ad26.COV2.S vaccination and SARS-CoV-2 variants. Profiling relied on immunoSEQ multiplex PCR, and the TCRdb table lists in-frame clones only, not all of them. Among around 380,000 clones listed, approximately 86% were seen once. The sequencing used peripheral blood, collected in a trial of Ad26.COV2.S vaccine versus placebo. Receptors were obtained from a person between 18 and 60 years old who received the Ad26.COV2.S COVID-19 vaccine or a placebo. Both conserved end residues are trimmed from each CDR3.

TRBJ2-1 TRBV9 ASSVPGHYNEQF
TRBJ2-2 TRBV5-4 ASSDTGQRPPGELF
TRBJ1-1 TRBV7-2 ASSLAGDRDAF
TRBJ2-1 TRBV6-1 ASSDPPGHGVSEQF
TRBJ2-3 TRBV5-1 ASSLGVSGDTQY
TRBJ1-1 TRBV7-6 ASSLEPERENTEAF
TRBJ1-6 TRBV3-1/TRBV3-2 ASQLGTGRAPLH
TRBJ1-4 TRBV2 ASSAQPAGEKLF
TRBJ1-1 TRBV6-5 ASKDRGHTEAF
TRBJ2-7 TRBV6-5 ACYWGYEQY
TRBJ1-2 TRBV7-9 ASSSVQGLGRDGYT
TRBJ1-4 TRBV11-2 ASSRRGLTNEKLF
TRBJ2-3 TRBV5-6 ASRGGTLSTDTQY
TRBJ1-2 TRBV6-5 ASSYSGDRPRYGYT
TRBJ2-2 TRBV7-9 ASSLDGGNTGELF
TRBJ2-1 TRBV5-5 ASSYPGGNEQF
TRBJ1-1 TRBV6-2/TRBV6-3 ASSSGQLKNTEAF
TRBJ2-3 TRBV3-1/TRBV3-2 ASSLTAGGSPHTDTQY
TRBJ1-5 TRBV6-2/TRBV6-3 ASSREGPQH
TRBJ2-1 TRBV3-1/TRBV3-2 ASSQGRTGNLYNEQF
TRBJ1-1 TRBV7-9 ASSSQYEAF
TRBJ1-5 TRBV2 ASSERGSSNQPQH
TRBJ2-1 TRBV4-3 ASSQLAGGPHNEQF
TRBJ2-7 TRBV5-4 ASSSPSGDTYEQY
TRBJ2-1 TRBV4-2 ASSLSASREVPF
TRBJ2-3 TRBV27 ASSLWRASTDTQY
TRBJ1-3 TRBV6-5 ASSTGNTIY
TRBJ1-3 TRBV27 ASSLIGLADRNTIY
TRBJ2-2 TRBV5-4 ASSLAGGVGTGELF
TRBJ1-5 TRBV6-2/TRBV6-3 ASSYKSPGPLLSQH
TRBJ2-2 TRBV4-1 ASSQDEWRGSTGELF
TRBJ1-3 TRBV5-6 ASSLNRNTGNTIY
TRBJ2-5 TRBV13 ASSSSSGGAQETQY
TRBJ2-4 TRBV27 ASSFGGPKNIQY
TRBJ2-3 TRBV6-6 ASSFGDTQY
TRBJ1-4 TRBV30 AWSVEVLATNEKLF
TRBJ2-2 TRBV9 ASRGAVAGELF
TRBJ2-2 TRBV7-9 ASSYELAGAGELF
TRBJ1-3 TRBV27 ASTSGNTIY
TRBJ2-2 TRBV4-1 ASSPRGTGELF
TRBJ2-1 TRBV11-2 ASSLVRSPTYNEQF
TRBJ2-3 TRBV5-1 ASSLAGEGQY
TRBJ2-2 TRBV27 ASSSRGHTGELF
TRBJ1-6 TRBV25-1 ASRPLGTGLDSPLH
TRBJ2-6 TRBV29-1 SVATGPGANVLT
TRBJ2-1 TRBV5-4 ASSYPTSINEQF
TRBJ1-1 TRBV14 ASRASGYTEAF
TRBJ1-3 TRBV11-2 ASSSYRGAGNTIY